Following are 31 T cell receptor beta chains from one sample sequenced in a study of blood T cells in healthy people across ages. Primers used in a second PCR of about 7 to 11 cycles were a sample-barcoded 5' primer and a J-beta primer mix. In TCRdb, the 5' RACE reads were re-called with MiXCR into one record per CDR3 protein. The sample lists roughly 800,000 distinct CDR3 sequences, around 25% seen once, with 9.4% in the top ten. These data are also associated with another study on T cells of mothers and their children.

Sequenced material: blood. The origin of the receptors is a boy younger than 18 in good health.

The chain combines TRBV29-1 with TRBJ2-1; 7 bases line up with TRBD2. The end of the DNA fits TRBJ2-5 better, so the J call may be wrong. The CDR3 runs to 15 residues. CDR1 and CDR2 from the germline V gene are SQVTM and ANQGSEA. The DNA of the CDR3 is TGCAGCGAGAAAGGGATTCGGGGGGAACAAGAGACCCAGTACTTC. It specifies CSEKGIRGEQETQYF.

The chain has TRBV13 and TRBJ1-1; 10 positions agree with TRBD1. The V and J ends lost 5 bases and 5 bases, in that order; junction bases with no gene match: 5. This CDR3 region has 14 residues. The germline V gene has CDR1 PRHDT and CDR2 FYEKMQ (reference sequence). The CDR3 reads CASSKVDRGTEAFF. DNA of the CDR3: TGTGCCAGCAGCAAAGTGGACAGGGGGACTGAAGCTTTCTTT.

V is TRBV9 and J is TRBJ2-1; D perhaps matches TRBD2 (6 bases). The germline gives CDR1 SGDLS, CDR2 YYNGEE. Trimming cost V 0 bases and J 6 bases, with 19 bases left between them. This CDR3 is built from 17 residues. For the CDR3, the DNA is TGTGCCAGCAGCGTAGATCGAGCGGGCGGATACGTCAATGAGCAGTTCTTC. Its protein is CASSVDRAGGYVNEQFF. The full variable domain, rest sourced from reference TRBV9 and TRBJ2-1, is DSGVTQTPKHLITATGQRVTLRCSPRSGDLSVYWYQQSLDQGLQFLIQYYNGEERAKGNILERFSAQQFPDLHSELNLSSLELGDSALYFCASSVDRAGGYVNEQFFGPGTRLTVL.

The table lists this clonotype with a few counts. The chain employs TRBV20-1 and TRBJ2-7; 8 bases are shared with TRBD2. V was clipped by 3 bases and J by 1 base; unmatched bases: 2. Germline V gene sequence: CDR1 DFQATT, CDR2 SNEGSKA (reference sequence). The CDR3 has 13 residues. The CDR3: CSARGLVSYEQYF. CDR3 nucleotides: TGCAGTGCTAGGGGACTAGTTTCCTACGAGCAGTACTTC.

This sequence joins TRBV5-6 and TRBJ1-2, with TRBD1 identical over 8 bases. This CDR3 comprises 14 residues. CDR1 SGHDT and CDR2 YYEEEE come from the germline V gene. The V segment lost 6 bases and the J segment 7 bases; nucleotides outside the gene matches: 11. CDR3 nucleotides: TGTGCCAGCACCAGACAGGGGATCTACGGTGGCTACACCTTC. Translating it yields CASTRQGIYGGYTF.

This clonotype was found a few times. The J gene is TRBJ2-5, the V gene TRBV19, with unresolved D. The J call may be in error: the DNA end matches TRBJ2-1 better. Germline-derived CDR1 and CDR2 are LNHDA and SQIVND (reference sequence). CDR3 length equals 13 residues. The CDR3 sequence is CASSMPALNEQFF. The CDR3 DNA reads TGTGCCAGTAGTATGCCCGCCCTCAATGAGCAGTTCTTC.

The CDR3: CASSVLGPGDEQFF. CDR3 DNA sequence: TGTGCCAGCAGCGTTTTAGGGCCTGGGGATGAGCAGTTCTTC. The V and J genes are TRBV12-3 or TRBV12-4 and TRBJ2-1, with D hard to call. CDR3 length: 14 amino acids. Trimming pared 6 bases from V and 8 bases from J, leaving 17 bases between.

Only a few counts were recorded for this clonotype. The chain uses TRBV6-5 and TRBJ1-6; possible D gene TRBD1, 6 bases. Germline lookup yields CDR1 MNHEY and CDR2 SVGAGI. The V end was cut by 7 bases, the J end by 5 bases, with 15 bases between. The CDR3 has 15 amino acids. The CDR3 nucleotides are TGTGCCAGCAACCCCTCGGGACATAATAATTCACCCCTCCACTTT. Encoded protein: CASNPSGHNNSPLHF.

A few counts support this clonotype. This chain links TRBV12-5 with TRBJ2-5; TRBD1 is a possible D gene (5 bases). The better agreement between TRBJ2-7 and the DNA end casts doubt on the J call. The CDR3 consists of 15 residues. Germline V gene sequence: CDR1 LGHNT, CDR2 FRNRAP. The CDR3 spells CASGLVRQGYHEQYF. The DNA for the CDR3 is TGTGCTAGTGGTTTGGTACGGCAGGGTTACCACGAGCAGTACTTC.

This sequence joins TRBV11-2 and TRBJ1-4; D gene uncertain. V shed 3 bases and J shed 3 bases, with 11 bases lying between them. Germline V gene lookup returns CDR1 SGHAT and CDR2 FQNNGV. The CDR3 is 15 amino acids. CDR3 nucleotides: TGTGCCAGCAGCTTGGGGAGTGGGGCTAATGAAAAACTGTTTTTT. Translated: CASSLGSGANEKLFF.

V and J are TRBV12-5 and TRBJ1-1; TRBD1 might be the D (5 bases). Between the trimmed V and J ends, which lost 1 base and 5 bases, there was a span of 14 bases. This CDR3 has 15 residues. Germline V gene data show CDR1 as LGHNT and CDR2 as FRNRAP. The CDR3 sequence: CASGLDAQGGTEAFF. The CDR3 DNA is TGTGCTAGTGGTTTGGATGCCCAGGGTGGGACTGAAGCTTTCTTT.

The CDR3 DNA reads as TGTGCCAGCAGTTTCGGGACAAACCAAGAGACCCAGTACTTC. Amino acids: CASSFGTNQETQYF. This sequence joins TRBV12-3 or TRBV12-4 and TRBJ2-5, with D perhaps matching TRBD1 (6 bases). The CDR3 totals 14 residues. V lost 3 bases to trimming and J lost 0 bases, with 8 bases between them.

This clonotype was detected only a few times. The V call is TRBV27, the J call TRBJ2-7, with D perhaps given as TRBD1 or TRBD2 (5 bases each). CDR3 size: 12 residues. Between the trimmed V and J ends, which lost 3 bases and 5 bases, there was a span of 8 bases. From germline, CDR1 is MNHEY and CDR2 SMNVEV (reference sequence). CDR3 sequence reads: CASSFKGHEQYF. The CDR3, as DNA: TGTGCCAGCAGTTTTAAGGGACACGAGCAGTACTTC.

In this sample, this clonotype turned up a few times. The chain carries TRBV29-1 and TRBJ1-2; 8 nucleotides agree with TRBD1. This CDR3 comprises 16 residues. V gave up 0 bases and J gave up 2 bases; unmatched junction bases: 8. CDR1 is SQVTM, CDR2 ANQGSEA, per germline. CDR3 sequence: CSVEDPQGAPNYGYTF. The CDR3 region has the DNA TGCAGCGTTGAAGATCCTCAGGGGGCGCCGAACTATGGCTACACCTTC.

This clonotype has a handful of counts. V gene TRBV24-1 combines with J gene TRBJ2-7, with 7 bases aligning to TRBD2. The V and J ends lost 4 bases and 2 bases, in that order; junction bases with no gene match: 7. The CDR3 totals 15 residues. Per the germline V gene, CDR1 is KGHDR and CDR2 is SFDVKD. This CDR3 is CATSDPREATYEQYF. In DNA form, the CDR3 reads TGTGCCACCAGTGACCCTCGGGAGGCCACCTACGAGCAGTACTTC.

In this sample, this clonotype turned up a few times. V is TRBV2 and J is TRBJ2-3, with 8 bases lining up with TRBD2. The CDR3 length is 17 residues. The J segment lost 5 bases and the V segment lost 3 bases, leaving 13 bases of the junction unmatched. Germline CDR1 and CDR2: SNHLY and FYNNEI. The CDR3 loop reads CASSDGQRGYYGDTQYF. The CDR3 DNA reads as TGTGCCAGCAGTGACGGACAGCGGGGGTATTACGGAGATACGCAGTATTTT.

Ten or more counts support this clonotype. This chain uses TRBV28 with TRBJ1-2, with 7 bases that match TRBD1. This CDR3 region has 13 residues. Losses at the gene ends were 4 bases for V and 4 bases for J; bases not matched to a gene: 3. The germline gives CDR1 MDHEN, CDR2 SYDVKM. CDR3 nucleotides: TGTGCCAGCAGTTCACAGGGGCCCTATGGCTACACCTTC. Translation: CASSSQGPYGYTF.

This clonotype was picked up a small number of times. In this CDR3 the conserved last residue, phenylalanine or tryptophan, is missing, so a read error is likely. The chain has TRBV19 and TRBJ2-4; D might be TRBD1 or TRBD2, each matching 5 bases. Germline V gives CDR1 LNHDA, CDR2 SQIVND (reference sequence). Trimming took 5 bases from V and 1 from J, leaving 12 bases between them. The CDR3 has 15 amino acids. CDR3 DNA sequence: TGTGCCAGTAGTCGCCTCGAGGGGGCCAAAAACATTCAGTACCTC. This translates into CASSRLEGAKNIQYL.

J is TRBJ2-7 and V is TRBV4-1; 9 nucleotides line up with TRBD2. The germline V gene has CDR1 MGHRA and CDR2 YSYEKL. This CDR3 region has 16 residues. The J segment lost 3 bases and the V segment lost 1 base, leaving 7 bases of the junction unmatched. The CDR3 is CASSQGLAGRYYEQYF. The DNA of the CDR3 is TGCGCCAGCAGCCAAGGCCTAGCGGGACGCTACTACGAGCAGTACTTC.

The CDR3 nucleotides read TGCAGCGTTGAAGCGGATCCGCAAGAGACCCAGTACTTC. Its protein product is CSVEADPQETQYF. The chain recombines TRBV29-1 with TRBJ2-5; D is unclear. Trimming removed 1 base from V and 2 bases from J, with 8 bases in between. In germline, CDR1 is SQVTM, CDR2 ANQGSEA. The CDR3 loop spans 13 amino acids.

As to this clonotype: Sequence at one end of the junction differs from germline and may be a read error. The chain recombines TRBV7-2 with TRBJ2-7, with 10 positions matching TRBD1. CDR1 is SGHTA and CDR2 is FQGNSA in the germline V gene. This CDR3 has 14 residues. CDR3 sequence (DNA): TGTGTCAGCAGCGCAGGACAGGGGGCCTACGAGCAGTACTTC. As protein: CVSSAGQGAYEQYF.

The V call is TRBV14, the J call TRBJ2-2, with TRBD2 matching 7 bases. This CDR3 comprises 16 residues. The germline CDR1 and CDR2 sequences are SGHDN and FVKESK. After removal of 3 bases from V and 4 bases from J, the junction contained 8 bases not matched to a gene. The CDR3 spells CASSHRRGGATGELFF. CDR3 in DNA: TGTGCCAGCAGCCACCGACGGGGAGGGGCCACCGGGGAGCTGTTTTTT.

The chain links TRBV5-4 to TRBJ2-5; possibly TRBD1 for D (6 bases). The J call may be in error: the DNA end matches TRBJ2-1 better. The germline V gene encodes CDR1 SGHNT and CDR2 YYREEE (reference sequence). This CDR3 contains 15 residues. The CDR3 DNA follows: TGTGCCAGCAGCCTCAACCGGGACACCTACAATGAGCAGTTCTTC. It encodes CASSLNRDTYNEQFF.

This clonotype was detected only a few times. CDR3 sequence (DNA): TGTGCCAGCAGCAGAGGGACAGGGGAGGGATACGAGCAGTACTTC. Translating gives CASSRGTGEGYEQYF. The rearrangement links TRBV11-2 to TRBJ2-7; 10 nucleotides match TRBD1. V lost 5 bases to trimming and J lost 4 bases; unmatched junction nucleotides: 8. This CDR3 has 15 amino acids. The germline V gene has CDR1 SGHAT and CDR2 FQNNGV.

This clonotype was picked up one time. This chain connects TRBV5-1 to TRBJ2-1; D call uncertain. CDR3 length equals 12 residues. Trimming removed 4 bases from V and 7 bases from J, with 9 bases in between. Per germline, CDR1 SGHRS and CDR2 YFSETQ. CDR3 in amino acids: CASSPSQNEQFF. For the CDR3, the DNA is TGCGCCAGCAGCCCCTCCCAAAATGAGCAGTTCTTC.

This clonotype was observed a few times. The chain links TRBV7-3 to TRBJ2-1; possibly TRBD2 for D (5 bases). CDR1 and CDR2 (germline): SGHTA, FQGTGA. The CDR3 totals 15 residues. V lost 5 bases to trimming and J lost 0 bases, with 11 bases between them. CDR3 coding DNA: TGTGCCAGCAGCCTAGCCCCGGCCTCCTACAATGAGCAGTTCTTC. Encoded protein: CASSLAPASYNEQFF. The variable domain in full, with the rest retrieved from reference TRBV7-3 and TRBJ2-1, is GAGVSQTPSNKVTEKGKYVELRCDPISGHTALYWYRQSLGQGPEFLIYFQGTGAADDSGLPNDRFFAVRPEGSVSTLKIQRTERGDSAVYLCASSLAPASYNEQFFGPGTRLTVL.

The chain is built from TRBV4-2 and TRBJ1-2; perhaps TRBD1 as D (5 bases). The length of the CDR3 is 15 residues. Trimming cost V 7 bases and J 3 bases, with 18 bases left between them. The germline CDR1 and CDR2 sequences are LGHNA and YNFKEQ. For the CDR3, the DNA is TGTGCCAGCACCCTAAGCGTGGACACCGACTATGGCTACACCTTC. Amino acid sequence: CASTLSVDTDYGYTF.

This clonotype was detected only a few times. The V call is TRBV2, the J call TRBJ2-5; D uncertain. Trimming removed 1 base at V and 0 bases at J, with 12 bases between. The CDR3 runs to 16 residues. CDR1 is SNHLY and CDR2 is FYNNEI in the germline V gene. The chain's CDR3 is CASSEVGNPYQETQYF. CDR3 in DNA: TGTGCCAGCAGTGAAGTGGGGAACCCGTACCAAGAGACCCAGTACTTC.

This clonotype was counted a few times. The CDR3 reads CASGLGETGELFF. The CDR3 DNA reads TGTGCTAGTGGTTTGGGGGAGACCGGGGAGCTGTTTTTT. The chain carries TRBV12-5 and TRBJ2-2; D might be TRBD2 (5 bases). The germline V gene encodes CDR1 LGHNT and CDR2 FRNRAP. Trimming removed 1 base at V and 5 bases at J, with 5 bases between. This CDR3 is 13 amino acids long.

The CDR3: CASSPGTTSTDTQYF. CDR3 coding DNA: TGTGCCAGCAGCCCCGGGACCACTAGCACAGATACGCAGTATTTT. The rearrangement uses TRBV14 and TRBJ2-3; D is possibly TRBD1 or TRBD2 (5 bases each). CDR1 SGHDN and CDR2 FVKESK come from the germline V gene. This CDR3 is built from 15 residues. V was clipped by 4 bases and J by 0 bases, with 11 bases between them. Full variable domain (missing parts from reference TRBV14 and TRBJ2-3): EAGVTQFPSHSVIEKGQTVTLRCDPISGHDNLYWYRRVMGKEIKFLLHFVKESKQDESGMPNNRFLAERTGGTYSTLKVQPAELEDSGVYFCASSPGTTSTDTQYFGPGTRLTVL.

This clonotype came up many times. J is TRBJ2-2 and V is TRBV2; D perhaps matches TRBD1 (6 bases). This CDR3 is 15 amino acids long. The germline gives CDR1 SNHLY, CDR2 FYNNEI. V lost 5 bases, J lost 0 bases, and 10 bases lay in between. CDR3: CASSRDTTNTGELFF. Here the CDR3 DNA reads TGTGCCAGCAGTAGGGACACGACGAACACCGGGGAGCTGTTTTTT.